Each of the 8 T cell receptor beta chains below was sequenced from the same sample in a study of graft-versus-host responses after intestinal transplantation. Sequencing used immunoSEQ multiplex PCR; TCRdb keeps in-frame clones, though not all of them. The data hold about 86,000 clones, with 88% observed a single time. Their antigens are not known. The sequences come from unstimulated CD4+ T cells sorted from spleen or lymph node cells, collected before transplant. The receptors shown here come from a human donor who was the organ donor for an intestinal transplant.

The chain is built from TRBV4-3 and TRBJ2-5, with TRBD2 matching over 7 bases. This CDR3 spans 15 amino acids. In germline, CDR1 is LGHNA, CDR2 YSLEER. V was pared by 3 bases and J by 8 bases, with 12 bases of the junction left unmatched. CDR3 coding DNA: TGCGCCAGCAGCCAGAAGCGGGATTGGGGCGAAACCCAGTACTTC. The encoded protein is CASSQKRDWGETQYF.

The chain has TRBV5-5 and TRBJ1-1; D is possibly TRBD1 (5 bases). The CDR3 has 14 amino acids. The germline gives CDR1 SGHKS, CDR2 YYEKEE (reference sequence). V gave up 2 bases and J gave up 8 bases, with 16 bases separating them. CDR3 coding DNA: TGTGCCAGCAGCTTCGGTGGGGGGGACGGAGAAGCTTTCTTT. This gives the protein CASSFGGGDGEAFF.

The V call is TRBV2, the J call TRBJ2-5, with 7 bases that match TRBD2. The CDR3 length is 14 residues. Germline CDR1 reads SNHLY; CDR2 reads FYNNEI. V gave up 1 base and J gave up 7 bases; unmatched junction bases: 6. Written as DNA, the CDR3 is TGTGCCAGCAGTGAAGGCCTTTCGGGGGGGACCCAGTACTTC. It encodes CASSEGLSGGTQYF.

This chain joins TRBV7-2 and TRBJ2-7, with TRBD2 matching over 10 bases. The J segment lost 4 bases and the V segment lost 4 bases, leaving 7 bases of the junction unmatched. The germline CDR1 and CDR2 sequences are SGHTA and FQGNSA. The CDR3 runs to 15 residues. CDR3 amino acids: CASSSEPGLAYEQYF. The CDR3 region has the DNA TGTGCCAGCAGCTCCGAACCGGGACTAGCGTACGAGCAGTACTTC.

This chain connects TRBV7-9 to TRBJ1-1; possible D gene TRBD1, 6 bases. This CDR3 is 14 amino acids long. Germline values: CDR1 SEHNR, CDR2 FQNEAQ (reference sequence). Between the trimmed V and J ends, which lost 4 bases and 1 base, there was a span of 10 bases. CDR3 sequence (DNA): TGTGCCAGCAGCTCTAAGGGACAGAACACTGAAGCTTTCTTT. Translated, it gives CASSSKGQNTEAFF.

V usage is TRBV11-2 and J usage is TRBJ2-1; D may be TRBD2 (7 bases). The V end lost 8 bases, the J end lost 4 bases, and 15 bases lay between the germline ends. The V gene's germline CDR1 is SGHAT and CDR2 FQNNGV. The CDR3 runs 14 residues. The CDR3 nucleotides read TGTGCCAGCGCGGGGGCTAGCGGTTACAATGAGCAGTTCTTC. Protein product: CASAGASGYNEQFF.

This clone was seen just once. V is TRBV27 and J is TRBJ2-7, with 10 bases that match TRBD1. V shed 4 bases and J 5 bases; nucleotides not matched to a gene: 11. CDR3 length: 16 amino acids. CDR1 MNHEY and CDR2 SMNVEV come from the germline V gene (reference sequence). CDR3 sequence (DNA): TGTGCCAGCAGTTCACCGGGGACAGGGGTTAGAAACGAGCAGTACTTC. It is translated as CASSSPGTGVRNEQYF.

V usage is TRBV5-1 and J usage is TRBJ1-1, with D tentatively TRBD1 (5 bases). Germline CDR1 and CDR2: SGHRS and YFSETQ. Trimming left V 0 bases short and J 3 bases short, with 9 bases between. This CDR3 is 14 amino acids long. Here the CDR3 DNA reads TGCGCCAGCAGCTTGGGGACGGGGGACACTGAAGCTTTCTTT. Residues: CASSLGTGDTEAFF.